This T cell receptor beta chain was obtained from a study of human T cells and chemical hapten exposure (dated by TCRdb to about 2021). Study-level background: Libraries were combined into a pool for sequencing, and differences in TCR yield between samples came mainly from small differences in library volumes within the pool. Peripheral blood TCR repertoire changes were tracked in vivo in alopecia patients during primary and secondary sensitization to the hapten diphenylcyclopropenone (DPC). From each blood RNA sample, both TCR alpha and TCR beta chains were sequenced.

This clonotype showed up many times. It has no known antigen specificity. Per-nucleotide qualities are absent, and no much larger clonotype sits a single base away. Libraries came from RACE. TCRdb lists the instrument as NextSeq 500. During library preparation, unique molecular identifiers were attached to individual cDNA molecules so that TCRs could be counted quantitatively and reproducibly. In the paper's pipeline: Samples had a median of 95,638 TCRs, with a range from about 23,224 to 700,000. V, J and CDR3 annotation of the TCR reads was performed with the Decombinator software suite. For PS versus PT1 abundance plots, all samples were subsampled to the same number of TCRs (28,000). TCRs were defined as expanded if absent before sensitization and observed at least eight times at the 2-week time point. TCRdb redid the processing of the public reads, applying fastp at Q25 and MiXCR, and retained in-frame beta chains. CDR3 protein sequences are deduplicated, and each keeps its most common genes and DNA. The V and J calls follow TCRdb's processing rather than the paper's. The sample yields over 85,000 distinct CDR3 sequences; over 8% were counted once. The ten biggest clones cover about 3% of the sample.

Study-wide conclusions, independent of this receptor: Repeated subsampling changed both the strength of the expansion versus patch-test correlation and the threshold at which the correlation became significant. No change with DPC sensitization was found in the number of TCRs above 1 in 1000 frequency, and no evidence of global repertoire structure alterations was found.

Read against the paper, the sample's time point label means: healthy volunteer bleed at 2 weeks. Total RNA was extracted from unfractionated whole blood collected in Tempus Blood RNA tubes. A few healthy volunteers were used as TCR sequencing controls and were bled at day 0, 2 weeks and 6 weeks. The cysteine opens and the phenylalanine closes a CDR3 of 12 amino acids. CDR3 DNA is the only sequence kept; it has 36 bases, read in frame from the first base. V gives up 10 bases and J gives up 3 bases, and the segment between their germline ends measures 10 bases. CDR1 and CDR2 (MDHEN, SYDVKM) derive from the germline V gene.

The sequencing input was whole blood. The chain links TRBV28 with TRBJ1-5; confidence is insufficient to name the D gene. This clonotype originated in a female donor in good health. Some clones in this sample may be carry-over from other donors' samples. The nucleotides read TGTGCCATCAACACAGCCAATCAGCCCCAGCATTTT. Its protein is CAINTANQPQHF.